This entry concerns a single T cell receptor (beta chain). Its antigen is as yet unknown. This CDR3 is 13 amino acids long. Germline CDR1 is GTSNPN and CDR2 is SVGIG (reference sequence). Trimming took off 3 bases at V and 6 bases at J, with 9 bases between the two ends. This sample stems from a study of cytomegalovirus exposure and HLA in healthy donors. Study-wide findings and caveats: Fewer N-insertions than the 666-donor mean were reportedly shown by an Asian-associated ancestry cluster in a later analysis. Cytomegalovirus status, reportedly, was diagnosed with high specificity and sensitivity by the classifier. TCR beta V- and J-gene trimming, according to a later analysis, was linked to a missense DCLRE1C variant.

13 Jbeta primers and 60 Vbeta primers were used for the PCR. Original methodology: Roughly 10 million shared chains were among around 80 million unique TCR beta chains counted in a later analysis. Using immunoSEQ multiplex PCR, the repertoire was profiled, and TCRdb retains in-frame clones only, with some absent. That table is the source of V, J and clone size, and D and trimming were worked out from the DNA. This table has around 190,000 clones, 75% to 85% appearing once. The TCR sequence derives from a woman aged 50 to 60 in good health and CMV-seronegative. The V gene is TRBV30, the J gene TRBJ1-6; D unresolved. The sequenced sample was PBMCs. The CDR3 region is CAWRATPNSPLHF. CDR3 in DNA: TGTGCCTGGAGGGCGACACCTAATTCACCCCTCCACTTT.